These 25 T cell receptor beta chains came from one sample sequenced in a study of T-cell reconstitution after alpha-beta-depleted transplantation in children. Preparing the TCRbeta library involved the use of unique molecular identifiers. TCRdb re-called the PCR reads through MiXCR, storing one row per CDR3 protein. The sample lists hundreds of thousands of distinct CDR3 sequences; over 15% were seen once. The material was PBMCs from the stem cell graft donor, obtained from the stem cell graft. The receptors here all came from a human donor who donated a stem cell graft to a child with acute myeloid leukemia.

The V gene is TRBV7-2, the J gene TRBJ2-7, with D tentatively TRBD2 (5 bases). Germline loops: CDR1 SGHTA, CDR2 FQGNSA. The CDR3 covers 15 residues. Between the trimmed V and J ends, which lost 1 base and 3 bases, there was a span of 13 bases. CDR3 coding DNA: TGTGCCAGCAGCTTAGAAGGTGGAGGAGACTACGAGCAGTACTTC. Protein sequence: CASSLEGGGDYEQYF.

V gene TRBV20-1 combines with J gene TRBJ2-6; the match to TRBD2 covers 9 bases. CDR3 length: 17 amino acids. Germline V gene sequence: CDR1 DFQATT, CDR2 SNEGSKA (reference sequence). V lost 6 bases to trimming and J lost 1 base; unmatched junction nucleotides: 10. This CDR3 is CSAPRGSGGSGANVLTF. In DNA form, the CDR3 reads TGCAGTGCCCCCCGAGGTAGCGGGGGATCTGGGGCCAACGTCCTGACTTTC.

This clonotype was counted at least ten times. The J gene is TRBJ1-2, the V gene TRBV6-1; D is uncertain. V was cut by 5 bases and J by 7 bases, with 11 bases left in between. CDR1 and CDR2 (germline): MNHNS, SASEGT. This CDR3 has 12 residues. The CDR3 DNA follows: TGTGCCAGCAGTCAAGGAGTGGCTGGCTACACCTTC. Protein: CASSQGVAGYTF.

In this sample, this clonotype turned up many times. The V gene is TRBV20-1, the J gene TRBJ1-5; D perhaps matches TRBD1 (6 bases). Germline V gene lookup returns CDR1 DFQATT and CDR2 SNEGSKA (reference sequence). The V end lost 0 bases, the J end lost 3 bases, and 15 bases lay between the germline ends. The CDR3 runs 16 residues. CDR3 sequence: CSARDPTDRLNQPQHF. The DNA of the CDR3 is TGCAGTGCTAGAGATCCTACCGACAGGCTCAATCAGCCCCAGCATTTT.

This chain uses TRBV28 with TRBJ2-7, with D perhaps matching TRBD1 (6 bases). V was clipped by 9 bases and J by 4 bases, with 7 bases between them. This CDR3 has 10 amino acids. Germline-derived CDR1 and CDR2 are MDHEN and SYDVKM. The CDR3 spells CASGQYEQYV. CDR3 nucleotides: TGTGCCAGTGGACAGTACGAGCAGTACGTC.

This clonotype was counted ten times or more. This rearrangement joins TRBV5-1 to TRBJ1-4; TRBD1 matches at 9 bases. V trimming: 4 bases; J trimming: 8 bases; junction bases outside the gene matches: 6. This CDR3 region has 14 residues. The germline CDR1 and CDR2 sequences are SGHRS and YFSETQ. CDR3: CASSPGTGNEKLFF. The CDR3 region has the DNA TGCGCCAGCAGCCCCGGGACAGGGAACGAAAAACTGTTTTTT. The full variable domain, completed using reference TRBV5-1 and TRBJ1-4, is KAGVTQTPRYLIKTRGQQVTLSCSPISGHRSVSWYQQTPGQGLQFLFEYFSETQRNKGNFPGRFSGRQFSNSRSEMNVSTLELGDSALYLCASSPGTGNEKLFFGSGTQLSVL.

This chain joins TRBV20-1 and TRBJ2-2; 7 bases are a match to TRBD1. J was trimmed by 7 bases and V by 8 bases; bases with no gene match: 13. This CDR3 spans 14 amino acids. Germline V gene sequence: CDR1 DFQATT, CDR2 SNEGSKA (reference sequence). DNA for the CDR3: TGCAGTCCGATGGACATGAGGGGGCTCGGGGAGCTGTTTTTT. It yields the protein CSPMDMRGLGELFF.

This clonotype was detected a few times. CDR3 bases: TGTGCCAGCAGTTTTACCCGGGGAAACCAAGAGACCCAGTACTTC. Its translation is CASSFTRGNQETQYF. J is TRBJ2-5 and V is TRBV12-3 or TRBV12-4, with a possible D match to TRBD2 (5 bases). This CDR3 spans 15 amino acids. Deletions cut 3 bases from V and 0 bases from J, with 11 bases between.

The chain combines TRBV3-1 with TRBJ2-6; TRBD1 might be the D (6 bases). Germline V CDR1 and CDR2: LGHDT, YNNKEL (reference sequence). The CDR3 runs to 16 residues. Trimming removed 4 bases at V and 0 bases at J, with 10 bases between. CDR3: CASSRGHLSGANVLTF. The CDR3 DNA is TGTGCCAGCAGCCGGGGACACCTCTCTGGGGCCAACGTCCTGACTTTC.

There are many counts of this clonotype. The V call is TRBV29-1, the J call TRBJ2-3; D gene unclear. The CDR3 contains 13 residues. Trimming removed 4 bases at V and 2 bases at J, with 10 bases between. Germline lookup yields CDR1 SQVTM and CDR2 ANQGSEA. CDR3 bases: TGCAGCGTTGTGCCTTTGCACACAGATACGCAGTATTTT. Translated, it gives CSVVPLHTDTQYF.

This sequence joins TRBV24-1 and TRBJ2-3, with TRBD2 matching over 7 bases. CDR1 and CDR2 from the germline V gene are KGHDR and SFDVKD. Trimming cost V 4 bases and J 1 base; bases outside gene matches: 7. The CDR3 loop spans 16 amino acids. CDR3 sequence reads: CATSDLTSWGTDTQYF. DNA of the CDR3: TGTGCCACCAGTGACCTGACTAGCTGGGGCACAGATACGCAGTATTTT.

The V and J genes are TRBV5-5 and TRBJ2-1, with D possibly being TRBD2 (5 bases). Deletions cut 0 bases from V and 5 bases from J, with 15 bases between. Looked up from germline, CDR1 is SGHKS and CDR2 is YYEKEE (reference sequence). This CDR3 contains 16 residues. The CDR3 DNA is TGTGCCAGCAGCTTGGGAGCGGTCGGTAGGAACAATGAGCAGTTCTTC. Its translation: CASSLGAVGRNNEQFF.

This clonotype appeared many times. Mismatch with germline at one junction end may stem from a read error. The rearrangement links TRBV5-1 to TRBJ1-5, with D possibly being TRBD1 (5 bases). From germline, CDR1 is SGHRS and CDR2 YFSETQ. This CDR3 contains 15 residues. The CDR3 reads CASSPDSYSNQPQHF. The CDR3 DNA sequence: TGTGCCAGCAGCCCCGACAGTTATAGCAATCAGCCCCAGCATTTT. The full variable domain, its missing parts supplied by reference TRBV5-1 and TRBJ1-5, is KAGVTQTPRYLIKTRGQQVTLSCSPISGHRSVSWYQQTPGQGLQFLFEYFSETQRNKGNFPGRFSGRQFSNSRSEMNVSTLELGDSALYLCASSPDSYSNQPQHFGDGTRLSIL.

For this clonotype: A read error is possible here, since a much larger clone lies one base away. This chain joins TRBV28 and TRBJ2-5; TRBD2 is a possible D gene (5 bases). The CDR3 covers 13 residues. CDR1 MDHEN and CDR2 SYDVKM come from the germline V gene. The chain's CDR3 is CASSFGRESTHYF. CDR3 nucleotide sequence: TGTGCCAGCAGTTTTGGAAGGGAGTCGACCCACTACTTC.

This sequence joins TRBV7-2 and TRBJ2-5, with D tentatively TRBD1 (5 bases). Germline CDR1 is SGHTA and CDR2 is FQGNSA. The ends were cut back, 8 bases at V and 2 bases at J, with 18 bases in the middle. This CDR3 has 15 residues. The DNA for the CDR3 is TGTGCCAGCGGAGTCGAAGCGACAGCACAAGAGACCCAGTACTTC. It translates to CASGVEATAQETQYF.

CDR3 bases: TGTGCCAGCAACAGTATAAGTTCTAGCACAGATACGCAGTATTTT. The encoded protein is CASNSISSSTDTQYF. The chain carries TRBV7-9 and TRBJ2-3; D uncertain. The CDR3 totals 15 residues. CDR1 SEHNR and CDR2 FQNEAQ come from the germline V gene (reference sequence). Trimming removed 7 bases from V and 0 bases from J, with 14 bases in between.

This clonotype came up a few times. CDR3 loop: CASRERNEQYF. The CDR3 DNA sequence: TGTGCCAGCAGGGAGAGAAACGAGCAGTACTTC. The chain is built from TRBV6-2 or TRBV6-3 and TRBJ2-7; D unresolved. Trimming shortened V by 6 bases and J by 5 bases, and 8 bases separated the two germline ends. Germline-derived CDR1 and CDR2 are MNHEY and SVGEGT. CDR3 length equals 11 residues.

The CDR3 region has the DNA TGTGCCAGCAGCTCCCGACAGGGGTTAGATACGCAGTATTTT. Its protein is CASSSRQGLDTQYF. The V and J genes are TRBV7-9 and TRBJ2-3; 8 bases match TRBD1. J gave up 5 bases and V 4 bases, and 5 bases lay outside the gene matches. The CDR3 is 14 residues long. Germline CDR1 SEHNR, CDR2 FQNEAQ (reference sequence).

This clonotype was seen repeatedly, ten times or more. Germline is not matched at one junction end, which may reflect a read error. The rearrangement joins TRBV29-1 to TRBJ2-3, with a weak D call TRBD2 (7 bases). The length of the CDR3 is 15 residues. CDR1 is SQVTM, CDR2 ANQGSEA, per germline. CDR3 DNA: TGCAGCGTCGAAGGGGGGGTGTTCGGTACAGATACGCAGTATTTT. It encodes CSVEGGVFGTDTQYF.

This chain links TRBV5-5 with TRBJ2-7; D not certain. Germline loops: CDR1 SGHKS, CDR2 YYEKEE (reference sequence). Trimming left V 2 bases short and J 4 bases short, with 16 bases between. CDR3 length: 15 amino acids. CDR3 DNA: TGTGCCAGCAGCTTAGATTTGGCCTCCTATTACGAGCAGTACGTC. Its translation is CASSLDLASYYEQYV.

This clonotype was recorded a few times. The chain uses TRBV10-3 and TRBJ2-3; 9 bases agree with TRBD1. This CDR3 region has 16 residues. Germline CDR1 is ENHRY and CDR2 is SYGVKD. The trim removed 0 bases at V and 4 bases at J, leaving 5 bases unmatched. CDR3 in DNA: TGTGCCATCAGTGAGTCGCCCGGGACAGGGTCAGATACGCAGTATTTT. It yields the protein CAISESPGTGSDTQYF.

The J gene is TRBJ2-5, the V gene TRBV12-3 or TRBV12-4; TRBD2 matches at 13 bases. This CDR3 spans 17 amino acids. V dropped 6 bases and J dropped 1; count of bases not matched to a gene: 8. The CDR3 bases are TGTGCCAGCAGCCGAATGACTAGCGGGGGGTTCCAAGAGACCCAGTACTTC. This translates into CASSRMTSGGFQETQYF.

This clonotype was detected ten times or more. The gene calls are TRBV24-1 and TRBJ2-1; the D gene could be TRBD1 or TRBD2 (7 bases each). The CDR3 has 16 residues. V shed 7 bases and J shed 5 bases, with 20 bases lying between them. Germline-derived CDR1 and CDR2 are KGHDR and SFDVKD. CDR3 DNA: TGTGCCACCAGGGCAGGGAGGGGGCAACTGGACAATGAGCAGTTCTTC. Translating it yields CATRAGRGQLDNEQFF.

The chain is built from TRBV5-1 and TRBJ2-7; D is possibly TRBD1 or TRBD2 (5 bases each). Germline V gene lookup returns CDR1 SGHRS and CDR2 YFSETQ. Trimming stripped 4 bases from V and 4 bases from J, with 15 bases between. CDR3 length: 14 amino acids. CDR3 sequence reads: CASSHRDEAYEQYF. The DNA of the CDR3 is TGCGCCAGCAGCCACCGGGACGAAGCTTACGAGCAGTACTTC.

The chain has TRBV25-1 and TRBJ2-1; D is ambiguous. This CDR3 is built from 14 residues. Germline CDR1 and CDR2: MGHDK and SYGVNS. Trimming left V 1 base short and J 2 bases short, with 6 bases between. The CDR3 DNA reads TGTGCCAGCAGTGAATCCGGTACCTACAATGAGCAGTTCTTC. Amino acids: CASSESGTYNEQFF.